What follows describes a single TCR beta chain. No cognate antigen has been identified for it. No base-level quality is on record; no much larger clone is a single base apart. The source of the sample is a study of blood T cell repertoires in COVID-19 (dated by TCRdb to 2018 to 2021). A note on the overall study: The collaborator samples originated in the United States, Italy and Spain and spanned the acute and convalescent phases of COVID-19. The material from the prospective study consisted of cDNA or gDNA derived from T cells, B-cell-depleted T cells, or PBMCs. Deeply sampled blood TCRbeta repertoires from subjects exposed to, actively infected with, or recovered from COVID-19 were included in the dataset. The repertoires were released in a freely available public database intended as a resource for research on the immune response to SARS-CoV-2. The samples were drawn from two sources: the first 160 participants of the ongoing ImmuneRACE study, and 1,254 subjects contributed by 6 global collaborators. Nearly every sample came with metadata listing a de-identified subject ID, COVID-19 status, age in years and sex. HLA class I and class II types, where available, came from metadata supplied by the sample provider rather than from assay-based typing.

Each collaborating institution followed its own protocols to collect whole blood in K2EDTA tubes. For TCRbeta analysis, collaborators shipped samples as frozen whole blood, isolated PBMCs, or DNA extracted from either of those sample types. What the work shows at the level of the full study, not this receptor alone: How much clinical and demographic metadata was included differed by source and by participant, and the metadata was provided uncurated.

TCRbeta CDR3 regions were amplified from genomic DNA using the immunoSEQ Assay, a bias-controlled multiplex PCR. The original pipeline was this. Within the assay, amplification of reference gene primers was used to estimate how many nucleated cells each sample contained. To quantify the absolute abundance of each unique TCRbeta CDR3 rearrangement, sequence reads were collapsed and filtered. For each sample, productive Simpson clonality was calculated by taking the square root of Simpson's diversity index across productive rearrangements. TCRdb stores this immuneACCESS table with in-frame sequences only. Part of the clones is absent; in the studies checked, under half of the shortfall reflects unresolved V genes, and no reason is known for the rest. The D gene and trimming were derived from the DNA, and the V and J assignments and clone size from that table. Recorded for this sample are roughly 190,000 clones; 86% of them occurred a single time. In total, the top ten clones hold over 7% of the sample.

The sequence was collected from an elderly woman in a cohort sampled during active or convalescent COVID-19. Sequenced sample: peripheral blood.

In nucleotides, the sequence is TGCGCCAGCAGTGAGTCGGGACTAGCCTACGAGCAGTACGTC. Its coded protein is CASSESGLAYEQYV. The chain is assembled from TRBV10-2 and TRBJ2-7; TRBD2 aligns with 8 central bases. Trimming accounts for 0 bases at V and 2 bases at J, while the number of junction bases matched to no gene is 0. The germline V gene gives CDR1 as WSHSY and CDR2 as SAAADI. The CDR3 holds 14 amino acids from the cysteine to the valine. Here the CDR3 DNA is all that survives: 42 bases in frame from base 1.